This T cell receptor beta chain stems from a study of T cell responses to AZD1222 COVID-19 vaccine. Generated by immunoSEQ multiplex PCR, the TCRdb table keeps only in-frame clones and is missing some. The data hold just over 150,000 clones, with 90% observed a single time. The germline V gene encodes CDR1 DFQATT and CDR2 SNEGSKA (reference sequence). Trimming removed 5 bases at V and 9 bases at J, with 8 bases between. This CDR3 region has 10 residues. This TCR came from an adult in good health. The V gene is TRBV20-1, the J gene TRBJ2-1, with unresolved D. The sequenced sample was peripheral blood, obtained on day 0 of AZD1222 vaccination. As DNA, the CDR3 is TGCAGTGCTCGGCTGGGTGAGCAGTTCTTC. Residues: CSARLGEQFF.